These 32 T cell receptor beta chains came from one sample sequenced in a study of shared clonotypes between healthy human individuals. Here immunoSEQ multiplex PCR was the method, and the copy in TCRdb shows in-frame clones only, minus some. The table shows around 2,100,000 clones, with approximately 94% occurring only once. Naive CD8 cells lacked CD45RO, underwent positive selection for CCR7 and left out terminally differentiated effector memory CD45RA+ cells. Sequencing input: naive CD8+ T cells sorted from blood. These receptors all come from a man aged 18 to 35 in good health.

Details on this clone: The sample contains more than one DNA sequence encoding this CDR3. The chain couples TRBV11-2 to TRBJ1-2, with D uncertain. V lost 0 bases, J lost 4 bases, and 12 bases lay in between. The CDR3 consists of 15 residues. Per the germline V gene, CDR1 is SGHAT and CDR2 is FQNNGV. CDR3 bases: TGTGCCAGCAGCTTAGATCCCGGCAGCCCCTATGGCTACACCTTC. Protein product: CASSLDPGSPYGYTF.

The rearrangement uses TRBV19 and TRBJ2-7; D tentatively fits TRBD1 or TRBD2 (5 bases each). The CDR3 runs to 14 residues. Germline V gene lookup returns CDR1 LNHDA and CDR2 SQIVND (reference sequence). Trimming took off 3 bases at V and 0 bases at J, with 9 bases between the two ends. The DNA for the CDR3 is TGTGCCAGTAGTATGATGAGGGGCTCCTACGAGCAGTACTTC. Encoded protein: CASSMMRGSYEQYF. The variable domain in full, with the rest retrieved from reference TRBV19 and TRBJ2-7, is DGGITQSPKYLFRKEGQNVTLSCEQNLNHDAMYWYRQDPGQGLRLIYYSQIVNDFQKGDIAEGYSVSREKKESFPLTVTSAQKNPTAFYLCASSMMRGSYEQYFGPGTRLTVT.

This clone appeared once. This sequence joins TRBV27 and TRBJ1-1; possible D gene TRBD1, 5 bases. Per the germline V gene, CDR1 is MNHEY and CDR2 is SMNVEV (reference sequence). V lost 3 bases and J 0 bases, leaving 17 bases between the germline ends. The CDR3 has 17 residues. The DNA of the CDR3 is TGTGCCAGCAGTTTCTTGGGGATCAGGGATATGAACACTGAAGCTTTCTTT. Residues: CASSFLGIRDMNTEAFF.

V and J are TRBV25-1 and TRBJ2-3; the D is unclear. This CDR3 has 13 residues. In germline, CDR1 is MGHDK, CDR2 SYGVNS. V was trimmed by 4 bases and J by 2 bases, leaving 7 bases between them. The CDR3 sequence: CASSGRLTDTQYF. The CDR3 DNA sequence: TGTGCCAGCAGTGGGCGACTCACAGATACGCAGTATTTT.

The chain carries TRBV6-1 and TRBJ2-7; D is uncertain. The V end was cut by 2 bases, the J end by 5 bases, with 13 bases between. The germline gives CDR1 MNHNS, CDR2 SASEGT. The CDR3 is 14 amino acids. The CDR3 bases are TGTGCCAGCAGTGAATTCTTTATCGGCAACGAGCAGTACTTC. This gives the protein CASSEFFIGNEQYF.

This CDR3 reads CASSLAGDKNIQYF. In nucleotides, the CDR3 is TGCGCCAGCAGCTTGGCCGGGGACAAAAACATTCAGTACTTC. The chain recombines TRBV5-1 with TRBJ2-4; a possible D gene is TRBD2 (5 bases). V lost 0 bases and J 3 bases, leaving 7 bases between the germline ends. The length of the CDR3 is 14 residues. Germline V lookup: CDR1 SGHRS, CDR2 YFSETQ.

In DNA, the CDR3 is TGTGCCAGCAGCTTGGTTCTTGGCTCGGCCTACGAGCAGTACTTC. Translated, it gives CASSLVLGSAYEQYF. The chain is built from TRBV5-6 and TRBJ2-7, with D hard to call. V gave up 0 bases and J gave up 2 bases, with 12 bases separating them. Germline CDR1 reads SGHDT; CDR2 reads YYEEEE. The CDR3 is made up of 15 amino acids.

V is TRBV18 and J is TRBJ1-2; D gene ambiguous. CDR3 length: 13 amino acids. Germline V lookup: CDR1 KGHSH, CDR2 LQKENI. V dropped 3 bases and J dropped 6 bases, with 11 bases sitting between them. In DNA, the CDR3 is TGTGCCAGCTCACCGTTGGGAGATGATGGCTACACCTTC. Its protein product is CASSPLGDDGYTF.

This chain links TRBV12-5 with TRBJ2-3, with D possibly being TRBD1 (6 bases). Trimming removed 3 bases at V and 4 bases at J, with 8 bases between. This CDR3 is built from 13 residues. Germline V gives CDR1 LGHNT, CDR2 FRNRAP. The CDR3 coding sequence is TGTGCTAGTGGTTTCCAGGGGCCAGATACGCAGTATTTT. Translation: CASGFQGPDTQYF. Full variable domain (remainder filled in from reference TRBV12-5 and TRBJ2-3): DARVTQTPRHKVTEMGQEVTMRCQPILGHNTVFWYRQTMMQGLELLAYFRNRAPLDDSGMPKDRFSAEMPDATLATLKIQPSEPRDSAVYFCASGFQGPDTQYFGPGTRLTVL.

A single count supports this clone. The same CDR3 can be traced to other DNA sequences in this sample. The chain employs TRBV29-1 and TRBJ2-1, with D unresolved. CDR1 and CDR2 from the germline V gene are SQVTM and ANQGSEA. Trimming shortened V by 3 bases and J by 4 bases, and 7 bases separated the two germline ends. This CDR3 comprises 12 residues. CDR3 in DNA: TGCAGCGTTGATGGCGGATACAATGAGCAGTTCTTC. This sequence encodes CSVDGGYNEQFF.

The CDR3 loop is CASSQASQGMDPLHF. Written as DNA, the CDR3 is TGCGCCAGCAGCCAGGCTAGTCAGGGAATGGATCCCCTCCACTTT. V gene TRBV4-1 combines with J gene TRBJ1-6; D is possibly TRBD1 (5 bases). The CDR3 length is 15 residues. Per the germline V gene, CDR1 is MGHRA and CDR2 is YSYEKL. V was cut by 3 bases and J by 13 bases, with 19 bases left in between.

The chain couples TRBV7-2 to TRBJ2-1, with D unclear. CDR1 and CDR2 from the germline V gene are SGHTA and FQGNSA. The CDR3 length is 12 residues. The V gene lost 5 bases and the J gene lost 6 bases, with 8 bases spanning the gap. CDR3 coding DNA: TGTGCCAGCAGCACTCCGGGCAATGAGCAGTTCTTC. Translated: CASSTPGNEQFF. Supplemented by reference TRBV7-2 and TRBJ2-1, the full variable domain reads GAGVSQSPSNKVTEKGKDVELRCDPISGHTALYWYRQSLGQGLEFLIYFQGNSAPDKSGLPSDRFSAERTGGSVSTLTIQRTQQEDSAVYLCASSTPGNEQFFGPGTRLTVL.

On this clone: Different DNA sequences within this sample yield the same CDR3. The CDR3 here is CASSFGSTGELFF. The CDR3 bases are TGTGCCAGCAGTTTCGGGTCGACCGGGGAGCTGTTTTTT. The rearrangement joins TRBV27 to TRBJ2-2; D is undetermined. The CDR3 extends over 13 amino acids. Germline V gene sequence: CDR1 MNHEY, CDR2 SMNVEV (reference sequence). V dropped 3 bases and J dropped 5 bases, with 7 bases sitting between them.

With regard to this clone: At the DNA level, this CDR3 is encoded by other sequences in the same sample as well. The J gene is TRBJ1-1, the V gene TRBV5-6; 7 bases agree with TRBD1. The CDR3 length is 14 residues. Germline-derived CDR1 and CDR2 are SGHDT and YYEEEE. After removal of 3 bases from V and 0 bases from J, the junction contained 2 bases not matched to a gene. CDR3 DNA sequence: TGTGCCAGCAGCTGGACAGGCATGAACACTGAAGCTTTCTTT. Translating it yields CASSWTGMNTEAFF.

The chain combines TRBV29-1 with TRBJ2-2; either TRBD1 or TRBD2 may supply D (5 bases each). The CDR3 loop spans 15 amino acids. V lost 6 bases, J lost 1 base, and 15 bases lay in between. Per the germline V gene, CDR1 is SQVTM and CDR2 is ANQGSEA. The CDR3 sequence is CSVLPTGQNTGELFF. DNA of the CDR3: TGCAGCGTCCTACCCACGGGGCAGAACACCGGGGAGCTGTTTTTT.

This sequence joins TRBV13 and TRBJ2-1; 12 bases match TRBD2. V shed 5 bases, J shed 10 bases, and the junction held 15 bases outside the gene matches. The CDR3 spans 17 residues. Germline CDR1 is PRHDT and CDR2 is FYEKMQ (reference sequence). CDR3 protein: CASSQTPGLAGGGEQFF. CDR3 nucleotide sequence: TGTGCCAGCAGCCAGACTCCGGGACTAGCGGGTGGTGGGGAGCAGTTCTTC.

This chain links TRBV5-1 with TRBJ2-7, with 8 bases fitting TRBD1. Germline CDR1 is SGHRS and CDR2 is YFSETQ. There are 14 residues in the CDR3. J lost 5 bases, V lost 1 base, and 5 bases had no gene match. The CDR3 DNA reads as TGCGCCAGCAGCTTGACAGGGGGTCTCCACGAGCAGTACTTC. Its protein product is CASSLTGGLHEQYF.

The chain links TRBV15 to TRBJ1-2, with D hard to call. The CDR3 has 13 residues. Trimming took 8 bases from V and 2 from J, leaving 12 bases between them. Germline V gives CDR1 LNHNV, CDR2 YYDKDF (reference sequence). For the CDR3, the DNA is TGTGCCACCTACTCCTTCGGCAACTATGGCTACACCTTC. It yields the protein CATYSFGNYGYTF.

The chain joins TRBV13 to TRBJ2-7, with D possibly TRBD2 on 6 matching bases. The CDR3 length is 16 residues. V was trimmed by 2 bases and J by 7 bases, leaving 21 bases between them. Germline V gene sequence: CDR1 PRHDT, CDR2 FYEKMQ (reference sequence). In nucleotides, the CDR3 is TGTGCCAGCAGCTTATCTAGGTTGTCTAGCGCTGGAGAGCAGTACTTC. It yields the protein CASSLSRLSSAGEQYF.

The CDR3 bases are TGTGCCAGCAGCTTAGATTTAGCGAGGGAGACCCAGTACTTC. Amino acids: CASSLDLARETQYF. The rearrangement links TRBV11-2 to TRBJ2-5; D is perhaps TRBD2 (5 bases). This CDR3 is built from 14 residues. Trimming took off 0 bases at V and 5 bases at J, with 10 bases between the two ends. In germline, CDR1 is SGHAT, CDR2 FQNNGV.

This chain links TRBV29-1 with TRBJ1-2, with 7 bases that match TRBD1. From germline, CDR1 is SQVTM and CDR2 ANQGSEA. CDR3 length equals 13 residues. The V segment lost 5 bases and the J segment 4 bases; nucleotides outside the gene matches: 7. Here the CDR3 DNA reads TGCAGCGTTCAAACAGGGGTGGGCTATGGCTACACCTTC. This sequence encodes CSVQTGVGYGYTF.

This chain links TRBV2 with TRBJ2-7; 13 nucleotides align to TRBD2. The junction had 5 bases not matched to a gene; V was cut back by 3 bases and J by 0 bases. The germline CDR1 and CDR2 sequences are SNHLY and FYNNEI. The CDR3 length is 17 residues. CDR3 loop: CASSDPGTSGISYEQYF. The CDR3 DNA follows: TGTGCCAGCAGTGACCCGGGGACTAGCGGGATCTCCTACGAGCAGTACTTC.

The chain combines TRBV7-9 with TRBJ2-7; no definite D call. The germline gives CDR1 SEHNR, CDR2 FQNEAQ (reference sequence). The V and J ends lost 5 bases and 0 bases respectively, with 14 bases between them. The CDR3 covers 15 residues. The CDR3 coding sequence is TGTGCCAGCAGCGCGAGCGTCTGGGGCTCCTACGAGCAGTACTTC. Its translation is CASSASVWGSYEQYF.

This clone appeared a single time. This sequence joins TRBV6-4 and TRBJ2-2; D unresolved. Looked up from germline, CDR1 is MRHNA and CDR2 is SNTAGT. The V gene lost 3 bases and the J gene lost 0 bases, with 2 bases spanning the gap. The CDR3 extends over 13 amino acids. DNA of the CDR3: TGTGCCAGCAGTGAGCCGAACACCGGGGAGCTGTTTTTT. It yields the protein CASSEPNTGELFF.

Concerning this clone: Within the sample, other DNA sequences also encode this same CDR3. The CDR3 loop reads CSVGGQVNTEAFF. CDR3 nucleotide sequence: TGCAGCGTTGGGGGGCAGGTGAACACTGAAGCTTTCTTT. V usage is TRBV29-1 and J usage is TRBJ1-1; maybe TRBD1 (6 bases). The germline gives CDR1 SQVTM, CDR2 ANQGSEA. This CDR3 has 13 residues. Trimming removed 4 bases from V and 0 bases from J, with 9 bases in between.

The V gene is TRBV6-5, the J gene TRBJ2-3; D is unclear. The CDR3 consists of 14 residues. The germline gives CDR1 MNHEY, CDR2 SVGAGI. The V end was cut by 2 bases, the J end by 6 bases, with 12 bases between. The chain's CDR3 is CASSYVVQRDTQYF. Here the CDR3 DNA reads TGTGCCAGCAGTTACGTCGTCCAGAGGGATACGCAGTATTTT.

The genes are TRBV11-1 and TRBJ2-7, with 12 nucleotides matching TRBD2. Unmatched junction bases numbered 0, after V lost 2 bases and J lost 1 base. The CDR3 is 15 residues long. Germline values: CDR1 SGHAT, CDR2 FQDESV (reference sequence). CDR3 amino acids: CASSLTSGGSYEQYF. DNA of the CDR3: TGTGCCAGCAGCTTAACTAGCGGGGGGTCCTACGAGCAGTACTTC.

This clone is a singleton in its sample. This chain connects TRBV25-1 to TRBJ2-5; D gene ambiguous. The CDR3 runs to 16 residues. The V end lost 1 base, the J end lost 3 bases, and 15 bases lay between the germline ends. CDR1 is MGHDK, CDR2 SYGVNS, per germline. DNA for the CDR3: TGTGCCAGCAGTGAATTTGGCTCCTCGTGGGAAGAGACCCAGTACTTC. It specifies CASSEFGSSWEETQYF.

The chain carries TRBV25-1 and TRBJ2-7; the match to TRBD1 covers 7 bases. The V gene's germline CDR1 is MGHDK and CDR2 SYGVNS. V shed 5 bases and J 0 bases; nucleotides not matched to a gene: 4. This CDR3 has 14 residues. CDR3 loop: CASSWAGGSYEQYF. In nucleotides, the CDR3 is TGTGCCAGCAGTTGGGCAGGGGGCTCCTACGAGCAGTACTTC.

The chain combines TRBV4-1 with TRBJ2-2; TRBD2 aligns across 12 bases. Germline-derived CDR1 and CDR2 are MGHRA and YSYEKL. The J segment lost 7 bases and the V segment lost 4 bases, leaving 7 bases of the junction unmatched. The CDR3 is 16 amino acids. CDR3 nucleotides: TGCGCCAGCAGCCTTTCTAGCGGGGGGGCCGTCGGGGAGCTGTTTTTT. This sequence encodes CASSLSSGGAVGELFF.

The J gene is TRBJ2-1, the V gene TRBV3-1 (or the pseudogene TRBV3-2), with a possible D match to TRBD2 (5 bases). CDR3 length: 8 residues. The germline gives CDR1 LGHDT, CDR2 YNNKEL (reference sequence). The DNA of the CDR3 is TGTGCAGGGAGACCGATATTCTTC. Amino acid sequence: CAGRPIFF.

This clone appeared once. The rearrangement joins TRBV4-1 to TRBJ1-1; 8 nucleotides match TRBD1. Germline lookup yields CDR1 MGHRA and CDR2 YSYEKL. The CDR3 extends over 15 amino acids. Trimming took 3 bases from V and 4 from J; bases not matched to a gene: 7. For the CDR3, the DNA is TGCGCCAGCAGCCACCTACAGGGGGGGGGCACTGAAGCTTTCTTT. It yields the protein CASSHLQGGGTEAFF.